One sample yielded the 20 T cell receptor beta chains listed below, sequenced in a study of low-dose radiotherapy and immunotherapy resistance in tumors. TRAV and TRBV primers primed cDNA for both TCRalpha and TCRbeta. The authors ran around 22 PCR cycles to amplify TCRs with a constant-region primer and V-primer adapter. TCRdb processed the reads anew with MiXCR; each CDR3 protein has one entry. The sample includes 57,000 or so distinct CDR3 sequences, around 25% of them seen just once. Time point of the sample: before trial treatment. Here the sequenced sample was PBMCs, taken before treatment. Every receptor here comes from a male donor with prostate cancer.

V gene TRBV18 combines with J gene TRBJ1-5; 8 nucleotides match TRBD1. The germline V gene has CDR1 KGHSH and CDR2 LQKENI. The CDR3 extends over 16 amino acids. With 3 bases clipped from V and 2 bases from J, the junction kept 6 bases outside the gene matches. The DNA for the CDR3 is TGTGCCAGCTCACCGCCAGGACAGGGAGGCAATCAGCCCCAGCATTTT. Translation gives CASSPPGQGGNQPQHF.

Ten or more counts support this clonotype. CDR3 DNA sequence: TGTGCCAGCAGCTTGGGAAGCAGTCAGCACAATGAGCAGTTCTTC. This gives the protein CASSLGSSQHNEQFF. The chain joins TRBV7-2 to TRBJ2-1; D uncertain. This CDR3 has 15 amino acids. V was shortened by 3 bases and J by 5 bases, with 14 bases between the two germline ends. Germline CDR1 is SGHTA and CDR2 is FQGNSA.

This clonotype was seen once. This chain connects TRBV18 to TRBJ1-1; D is uncertain. Trimming left V 1 base short and J 1 base short, with 16 bases between. CDR1 is KGHSH and CDR2 is LQKENI in the germline V gene. This CDR3 has 17 residues. The CDR3, as DNA: TGTGCCAGCTCACCACTAAAGGTGCCGCCTGGGAACACTGAAGCTTTCTTT. Translation: CASSPLKVPPGNTEAFF.

The V gene is TRBV10-3, the J gene TRBJ2-7; D not resolved. The CDR3 sequence is 11 residues long. Germline V CDR1 and CDR2: ENHRY, SYGVKD. V lost 6 bases and J lost 7, with 10 bases in between. The CDR3 reads CAISAPSEQYF. CDR3 DNA: TGTGCCATCAGCGCCCCGAGTGAGCAGTACTTC.

This chain joins TRBV2 and TRBJ2-1; possibly TRBD2 for D (5 bases). This CDR3 spans 15 amino acids. Trimming took off 8 bases at V and 5 bases at J, with 19 bases between the two ends. The germline V gene has CDR1 SNHLY and CDR2 FYNNEI. CDR3 sequence (DNA): TGTGCCAGCGCGCTAGCAACTACAAGGAACAATGAGCAGTTCTTC. Amino acids: CASALATTRNNEQFF.

This clonotype was seen repeatedly, ten times or more. The chain has TRBV24-1 and TRBJ2-3; D is undetermined. The CDR3 runs 15 residues. Germline V gene data show CDR1 as KGHDR and CDR2 as SFDVKD. Trimming shortened V by 4 bases and J by 1 base, and 11 bases separated the two germline ends. The CDR3 nucleotides read TGTGCCACCAGTGACCCCCCCCGGGGCACAGATACGCAGTATTTT. Translation: CATSDPPRGTDTQYF.

This clonotype was detected many times. This rearrangement joins TRBV18 to TRBJ1-2; D is unresolved. Germline V gene lookup returns CDR1 KGHSH and CDR2 LQKENI. This CDR3 is 13 amino acids long. The germline V and J ends were trimmed by 5 bases and 1 base, with 8 bases remaining between them. Here the CDR3 DNA reads TGTGCCAGCTCAGAACAGAGTAACTATGGCTACACCTTC. Amino acid sequence: CASSEQSNYGYTF.

Many counts were recorded for this clonotype. This chain joins TRBV12-3 or TRBV12-4 and TRBJ1-1; 7 bases fit TRBD1. The CDR3 length is 14 residues. V gave up 0 bases and J gave up 5 bases; unmatched junction bases: 3. CDR3 amino acids: CASSLAPGGTEAFF. In DNA, the CDR3 is TGTGCCAGCAGTTTAGCTCCAGGGGGAACTGAAGCTTTCTTT.

There are many counts of this clonotype. V usage is TRBV5-5 and J usage is TRBJ2-7; TRBD2 agrees at 7 bases. The CDR3 has 14 amino acids. Germline CDR1 and CDR2: SGHKS and YYEKEE (reference sequence). J was trimmed by 1 base and V by 4 bases; bases with no gene match: 5. The CDR3 bases are TGTGCCAGCAGCACAAGGCGGGAGTCCTACGAGCAGTACTTC. This sequence encodes CASSTRRESYEQYF. Full variable domain (missing parts from reference TRBV5-5 and TRBJ2-7): DAGVTQSPTHLIKTRGQQVTLRCSPISGHKSVSWYQQVLGQGPQFIFQYYEKEERGRGNFPDRFSARQFPNYSSELNVNALLLGDSALYLCASSTRRESYEQYFGPGTRLTVT.

This sequence joins TRBV6-2 or TRBV6-3 and TRBJ1-2; no definite D call. The CDR3 consists of 14 residues. The germline V and J ends were trimmed by 7 bases and 3 bases, with 15 bases remaining between them. From germline, CDR1 is MNHEY and CDR2 SVGEGT. The CDR3 spells CASNQLNRYYGYTF. CDR3 nucleotide sequence: TGTGCCAGCAATCAGCTAAACCGATACTATGGCTACACCTTC.

Points on this clonotype: A far larger clone is off by one base, so a read error is likely. The chain has TRBV5-8 and TRBJ2-1; no clear D gene. This CDR3 spans 13 amino acids. Germline-derived CDR1 and CDR2 are SGHTS and YDEGEE. CDR3: CANSLMGNNEQFF. The CDR3 DNA sequence: TGTGCCAACAGCTTAATGGGCAACAATGAGCAGTTCTTC.

This clonotype was observed many times. V usage is TRBV7-6 and J usage is TRBJ2-1; tentatively, D is TRBD1 (6 bases). This CDR3 spans 13 amino acids. Germline values: CDR1 SGHVS, CDR2 FNYEAQ. V gave up 1 base and J gave up 9 bases, with 10 bases separating them. The CDR3 loop is CASSLVVGGEQFF. In DNA form, the CDR3 reads TGTGCCAGCAGCTTAGTCGTAGGGGGTGAGCAGTTCTTC.

This clonotype was picked up many times. The chain uses TRBV27 and TRBJ1-5; D is unclear. With 6 bases removed from V and 1 base from J, the gap between germline ends came to 4 bases. The germline V gene has CDR1 MNHEY and CDR2 SMNVEV (reference sequence). The CDR3 spans 12 residues. CDR3 protein: CASRRSNQPQHF. The DNA for the CDR3 is TGTGCCAGCAGAAGAAGCAATCAGCCCCAGCATTTT.

Ten or more counts support this clonotype. The J gene is TRBJ2-5, the V gene TRBV4-1, with TRBD1 matching 7 bases. The CDR3 totals 14 residues. Germline trimming cut 4 bases from V and 2 bases from J; bases unmatched to any gene: 4. The germline gives CDR1 MGHRA, CDR2 YSYEKL. The CDR3 DNA reads as TGCGCCAGCAGCCGTCGGGACAGTCAAGAGACCCAGTACTTC. Protein sequence: CASSRRDSQETQYF.

This clonotype was detected only a few times. The CDR3 is CASSHRASYEQYF. CDR3 bases: TGTGCCAGCAGCCACAGGGCCTCCTACGAGCAGTACTTC. The chain carries TRBV4-2 and TRBJ2-7, with a possible D match to TRBD1 (5 bases). CDR3 length equals 13 residues. Germline V gives CDR1 LGHNA, CDR2 YNFKEQ. Trimming took 3 bases from V and 0 from J, leaving 6 bases between them.

This clonotype is categorized as medium-sized (0.01 to 0.1%). The CDR3 reads CASSVTATYEQYF. The CDR3 nucleotides read TGTGCCAGCAGTGTGACCGCAACCTACGAGCAGTACTTC. The chain employs TRBV2 and TRBJ2-7, with D unclear. Deletions cut 4 bases from V and 2 bases from J, with 9 bases between. Germline lookup yields CDR1 SNHLY and CDR2 FYNNEI. This CDR3 spans 13 amino acids.

The rearrangement links TRBV29-1 to TRBJ2-7, with 7 bases matching TRBD2. The germline V gene encodes CDR1 SQVTM and CDR2 ANQGSEA. V lost 6 bases, J lost 3 bases, and 11 bases stayed unmatched. The CDR3 is 14 amino acids. The CDR3 DNA reads TGCAGCGTGGGAGGGACTAAGGCTAACTACGAGCAGTACTTC. Encoded protein: CSVGGTKANYEQYF.

This clonotype was picked up many times. The chain is built from TRBV2 and TRBJ2-1; tentative D call: TRBD2 (5 bases). There are 14 residues in the CDR3. Trimming stripped 7 bases from V and 7 bases from J, with 17 bases between. CDR1 is SNHLY and CDR2 is FYNNEI in the germline V gene. The CDR3 sequence: CASNSRVTGNEQFF. Here the CDR3 DNA reads TGTGCCAGCAATAGTAGGGTAACGGGGAATGAGCAGTTCTTC.

In this sample, this clonotype turned up once. The chain is built from TRBV4-2 and TRBJ2-1; 7 bases align to TRBD2. V lost 5 bases to trimming and J lost 4 bases; unmatched junction nucleotides: 14. The CDR3 extends over 17 amino acids. CDR1 is LGHNA, CDR2 YNFKEQ, per germline. CDR3 nucleotides: TGTGCCAGCAGCGGGCGACTAGCAGCCGCAGCGTACAATGAGCAGTTCTTC. Residues: CASSGRLAAAAYNEQFF.

This clonotype has a handful of counts. The chain is built from TRBV28 and TRBJ2-1; D is uncertain. Trimming took off 3 bases at V and 5 bases at J, with 8 bases between the two ends. This CDR3 has 13 amino acids. The germline V gene encodes CDR1 MDHEN and CDR2 SYDVKM. The CDR3 DNA reads TGTGCCAGCAGTTTCGGGCGTAACAATGAGCAGTTCTTC. Its protein is CASSFGRNNEQFF.